Here is one TCR beta chain with its context. Its antigen is currently unknown. These data come from a study of blood T cells in healthy people across ages. Study results and limitations: Estimates based on one million T cells were treated as lower bounds. While age rose, TCR beta diversity per million T cells dropped in a roughly linear way. Naive CD4+ cells and diversity were both higher in long-lived donors than in aged donors.

Sample-barcoded 5' priming and a J-beta primer mix drove a second PCR of about 6 to 12 cycles. Each CDR3 protein gets one entry after TCRdb re-called the 5' RACE reads with MiXCR. The table shows roughly 500,000 distinct CDR3 sequences, with 25% to 30% occurring only once. Each sample used at least 6.5 million PBMCs. The CDR3 length is 13 residues. V was trimmed by 1 base and J by 4 bases, leaving 8 bases between them. Looked up from germline, CDR1 is SGHAT and CDR2 is FQNNGV. The gene calls are TRBV11-2 and TRBJ2-7; D ambiguous. The receptor's source is a woman in her sixties or seventies in good health. The sequenced sample consisted of blood. CDR3 sequence reads: CASSLAAGYEQYF. CDR3 in DNA: TGTGCCAGCAGCTTAGCCGCCGGTTACGAGCAGTACTTC. The entire variable domain, with the rest obtained from reference TRBV11-2 and TRBJ2-7, is as follows: EAGVAQSPRYKIIEKRQSVAFWCNPISGHATLYWYQQILGQGPKLLIQFQNNGVVDDSQLPKDRFSAERLKGVDSTLKIQPAKLEDSAVYLCASSLAAGYEQYFGPGTRLTVT.